Below, 17 T cell receptor beta chains from the same sample are listed, as sequenced in a study of metastatic and nonmetastatic thyroid tumors. TCRdb reassembled clones from the PCR reads with MiXCR. The sample lists 49,000 or so clones; under 30% were seen once. Until they underwent thyroid surgery, no patient had received any treatment. The sample taken for sequencing was blood. Receptors were obtained from a male donor with papillary thyroid cancer or a benign thyroid nodule (not recorded which). Some clones in this sample may be carry-over from other donors' samples.

Turning to this clone: A single base separates this from a much larger clone, so it may be a read error. The genes are TRBV20-1 and TRBJ2-2; 9 bases line up with TRBD1. This CDR3 comprises 14 residues. Germline V CDR1 and CDR2: DFQATT, SNEGSKA (reference sequence). As DNA, the CDR3 is TGCAGTGCTAGAGGGACAGGGGACACCGGGGAGCCGTTTTTT. Amino acid sequence: CSARGTGDTGEPFF.

At least ten counts were recorded for this clone. The chain couples TRBV27 to TRBJ2-7, with a weak D call TRBD1 (6 bases). Germline CDR1 is MNHEY and CDR2 is SMNVEV (reference sequence). CDR3 size: 15 residues. V lost 6 bases and J lost 2, with 17 bases in between. This CDR3 is CASSGLDSLAYEQYF. DNA of the CDR3: TGTGCCAGCAGCGGATTGGACAGTTTAGCCTACGAGCAGTACTTC.

This chain uses TRBV30 with TRBJ1-5; D not certain. CDR1 is GTSNPN and CDR2 is SVGIG in the germline V gene (reference sequence). The CDR3 has 14 amino acids. Trimming removed 2 bases from V and 5 bases from J, with 13 bases in between. The CDR3 sequence is CAWSTAGLDQPQHF. CDR3 nucleotide sequence: TGTGCCTGGAGTACAGCGGGTCTTGATCAGCCCCAGCATTTT.

This clone showed up just a few times. One end of the junction fails to match germline, which may point to a read error. The rearrangement links TRBV3-1 to TRBJ2-1, with 10 bases aligning to TRBD2. CDR1 and CDR2 from the germline V gene are LGHDT and YNNKEL (reference sequence). The length of the CDR3 is 18 residues. The CDR3 loop is CASSQVSSGRLSYNEQFF. The CDR3 nucleotides are TGTGCCAGTAGCCAAGTGAGTAGCGGGAGGCTCTCCTACAATGAGCAGTTCTTC.

By share, this clone counts as medium-sized. The rearrangement links TRBV30 to TRBJ2-2; D not certain. Germline assignment: CDR1 GTSNPN and CDR2 SVGIG (reference sequence). CDR3 length: 12 residues. V dropped 0 bases and J dropped 7 bases, with 6 bases sitting between them. The CDR3, as DNA: TGTGCCTGGAGTGTATTTGGCGGGGAGCTGTTTTTT. Translating it yields CAWSVFGGELFF.

CDR3 nucleotides: TGTGCCAGCAGTTCACAGGGCCCAGAGACCCAGTACTTC. It is translated as CASSSQGPETQYF. The chain joins TRBV7-9 to TRBJ2-5; tentatively, D is TRBD1 (6 bases). CDR1 is SEHNR and CDR2 is FQNEAQ in the germline V gene (reference sequence). This CDR3 is 13 amino acids long. The V end was cut by 6 bases, the J end by 4 bases, with 12 bases between. The whole variable domain, filled in from reference TRBV7-9 and TRBJ2-5, reads DTGVSQNPRHKITKRGQNVTFRCDPISEHNRLYWYRQTLGQGPEFLTYFQNEAQLEKSRLLSDRFSAERPKGSFSTLEIQRTEQGDSAMYLCASSSQGPETQYFGPGTRLLVL.

In its sample, this clone was seen many times. The chain is built from TRBV19 and TRBJ1-3; possible D gene TRBD1, 6 bases. Germline V gene lookup returns CDR1 LNHDA and CDR2 SQIVND (reference sequence). The CDR3 is made up of 15 amino acids. With 5 bases removed from V and 9 bases from J, the gap between germline ends came to 20 bases. CDR3: CASSPRQANRITIYF. The CDR3 region has the DNA TGTGCCAGTAGTCCAAGACAGGCGAACAGGATCACCATATATTTT.

This clone has at least ten counts. V usage is TRBV6-1 and J usage is TRBJ1-1, with TRBD1 as a possible D gene (5 bases). CDR1 is MNHNS and CDR2 is SASEGT in the germline V gene. The CDR3 spans 12 residues. V lost 3 bases and J 7 bases, leaving 9 bases between the germline ends. The CDR3, as DNA: TGTGCCAGCAGTGATATTGACAGTGAAGCTTTCTTT. This translates into CASSDIDSEAFF.

This clone was seen many times. V and J are TRBV7-8 and TRBJ2-5; TRBD2 matches at 12 bases. This CDR3 spans 20 amino acids. The germline CDR1 and CDR2 sequences are SGHVS and FQNEAQ. V shed 1 base, J shed 3 bases, and the junction held 15 bases outside the gene matches. The CDR3 spells CASSLVASGRGLRGKETQYF. For the CDR3, the DNA is TGTGCCAGCAGCTTAGTGGCTAGCGGGAGGGGATTAAGGGGAAAAGAGACCCAGTACTTC. Filled out from reference TRBV7-8 and TRBJ2-5, the complete variable domain reads GAGVSQSPRYKVAKRGQDVALRCDPISGHVSLFWYQQALGQGPEFLTYFQNEAQLDKSGLPSDRFFAERPEGSVSTLKIQRTQQEDSAVYLCASSLVASGRGLRGKETQYFGPGTRLLVL.

The V and J genes are TRBV12-3 or TRBV12-4 and TRBJ2-3; 11 nucleotides line up with TRBD2. V was clipped by 5 bases and J by 0 bases; unmatched bases: 4. The CDR3 is 16 residues long. In nucleotides, the CDR3 is TGTGCCAGCAGTCGGACTAGCGGGTCTAGCACAGATACGCAGTATTTT. Amino acid sequence: CASSRTSGSSTDTQYF.

The chain uses TRBV11-1 and TRBJ2-2; 7 positions agree with TRBD1. V gave up 5 bases and J gave up 4 bases; unmatched junction bases: 10. CDR3 length: 16 amino acids. CDR1 SGHAT and CDR2 FQDESV come from the germline V gene (reference sequence). CDR3 region: CASSPPGQCPTGELFF. CDR3 DNA: TGTGCCAGCAGCCCACCGGGACAGTGTCCCACCGGGGAGCTGTTTTTT.

V gene TRBV20-1 combines with J gene TRBJ2-1, with TRBD2 matching over 8 bases. Germline lookup yields CDR1 DFQATT and CDR2 SNEGSKA (reference sequence). The trim removed 1 base at V and 6 bases at J, leaving 26 bases unmatched. The CDR3 totals 21 residues. CDR3 sequence reads: CSARVRQGLIPSGSFGNEQFF. CDR3 nucleotide sequence: TGCAGTGCTAGAGTTAGGCAGGGTCTTATACCAAGCGGGAGTTTTGGCAATGAGCAGTTCTTC.

The chain couples TRBV11-1 to TRBJ2-7; D gene uncertain. The CDR3 covers 15 residues. V lost 1 base and J lost 0, with 10 bases in between. Looked up from germline, CDR1 is SGHAT and CDR2 is FQDESV (reference sequence). CDR3 DNA sequence: TGTGCCAGCAGCTTAGGCGACATAAGCTCCTACGAGCAGTACTTC. The encoded protein is CASSLGDISSYEQYF.

This clone was counted ten times or more. The genes are TRBV19 and TRBJ2-1; 10 bases map to TRBD2. The V and J ends lost 5 bases and 8 bases, in that order; junction bases with no gene match: 12. Germline V gene lookup returns CDR1 LNHDA and CDR2 SQIVND (reference sequence). CDR3 length: 16 residues. The CDR3: CASSALEAGGWDEQFF. The CDR3 DNA reads TGTGCCAGTAGTGCCCTCGAAGCGGGAGGGTGGGATGAGCAGTTCTTC.

This clone has at least ten counts. The chain's CDR3 is CASSQDRVGYTF. The CDR3 coding sequence is TGTGCCAGCAGCCAGGACAGGGTTGGCTACACCTTC. The J gene is TRBJ1-2, the V gene TRBV14; 8 positions agree with TRBD1. Germline V lookup: CDR1 SGHDN, CDR2 FVKESK. This CDR3 spans 12 amino acids. V lost 3 bases to trimming and J lost 7 bases; unmatched junction nucleotides: 1.

This clone was seen many times. The V call is TRBV7-2, the J call TRBJ1-5; D is ambiguous. The germline V and J ends were trimmed by 2 bases and 3 bases, with 11 bases remaining between them. Looked up from germline, CDR1 is SGHTA and CDR2 is FQGNSA. The CDR3 is 15 amino acids. This CDR3 reads CASSLTAQDNQPQHF. The CDR3 DNA reads as TGTGCCAGCAGCTTAACGGCTCAGGACAATCAGCCCCAGCATTTT.

Ten or more counts support this clone. The chain is built from TRBV5-6 and TRBJ2-7; D perhaps matches TRBD2 (6 bases). This CDR3 is built from 14 residues. CDR1 SGHDT and CDR2 YYEEEE come from the germline V gene. Trimming took off 4 bases at V and 3 bases at J, with 14 bases between the two ends. The CDR3 nucleotides read TGTGCCAGCAGCCTTTTAGCGGAGATCTACGAGCAGTACTTC. Its translation: CASSLLAEIYEQYF.